This record concerns one T cell receptor beta chain sequence. The antigen is unknown. This specimen belongs to a study of cytomegalovirus exposure and HLA in healthy donors. Study in general: Sequencing of about 200 million T cells in an earlier analysis found about 120 million unique TCR beta sequences.

V shed 5 bases and J 2 bases; nucleotides not matched to a gene: 4. This CDR3 has 14 residues. Germline CDR1 SSHAT, CDR2 FNYEAQ (reference sequence). Vbeta (60) and Jbeta (13) primers were used in the PCR. Sequencing was performed with immunoSEQ multiplex PCR; in TCRdb, only in-frame clones are kept and a portion is missing. The sample shows 150,000 to 250,000 clones, 79% of them seen only once. Study-wide results and caveats: According to the study, roughly 160 TCR beta chains were cytomegalovirus-associated. In vitro checks showed that three CMV-associated chains really do target CMV antigens. In an earlier analysis, about 87% or about 30%: the productive usage of most TCR beta V segments.

This chain connects TRBV7-7 to TRBJ2-7, with 9 positions matching TRBD1. Sequenced material: PBMCs. This TCR was recovered from a girl between 10 and 17 years old in good health and CMV-seropositive. The CDR3 nucleotides are TGTGCCAGCAGCGAAAGGACAGGGGCCTACGAGCAGTACTTC. This gives the protein CASSERTGAYEQYF.